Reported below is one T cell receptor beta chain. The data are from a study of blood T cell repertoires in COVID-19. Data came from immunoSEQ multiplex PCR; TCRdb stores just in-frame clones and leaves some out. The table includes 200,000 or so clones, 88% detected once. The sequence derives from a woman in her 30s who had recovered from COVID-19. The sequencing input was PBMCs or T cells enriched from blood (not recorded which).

The CDR3 protein is CASSSPTREGYKQYF. CDR3 bases: TGTGCCAGCAGCTCACCTACCAGGGAGGGGTACAAGCAGTACTTC. V is TRBV5-6 and J is TRBJ2-7, with 7 bases matching TRBD2. Germline CDR1 is SGHDT and CDR2 is YYEEEE. Trimming at V came to 3 bases and at J to 8 bases, leaving 14 bases not matched to a gene. The CDR3 loop spans 15 amino acids.